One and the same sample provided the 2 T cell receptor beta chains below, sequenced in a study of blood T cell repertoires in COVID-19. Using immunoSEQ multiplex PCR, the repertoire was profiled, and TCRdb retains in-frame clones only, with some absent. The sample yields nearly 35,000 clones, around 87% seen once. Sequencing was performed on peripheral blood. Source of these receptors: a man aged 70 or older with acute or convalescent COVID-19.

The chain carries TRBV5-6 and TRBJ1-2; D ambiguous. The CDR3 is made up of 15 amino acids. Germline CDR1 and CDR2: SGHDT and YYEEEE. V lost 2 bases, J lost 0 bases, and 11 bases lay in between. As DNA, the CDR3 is TGTGCCAGCAGCTTTGGACTTCGAGCTAACTATGGCTACACCTTC. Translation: CASSFGLRANYGYTF. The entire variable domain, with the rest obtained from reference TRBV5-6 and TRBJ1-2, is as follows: DAGVTQSPTHLIKTRGQQVTLRCSPKSGHDTVSWYQQALGQGPQFIFQYYEEEERQRGNFPDRFSGHQFPNYSSELNVNALLLGDSALYLCASSFGLRANYGYTFGSGTRLTVV.

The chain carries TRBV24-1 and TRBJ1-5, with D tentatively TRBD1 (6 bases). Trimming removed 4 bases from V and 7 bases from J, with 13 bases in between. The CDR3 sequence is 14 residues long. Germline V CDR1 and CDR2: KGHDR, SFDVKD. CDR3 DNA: TGTGCCACCAGTGACCAGGACAGATGGCAGCCCCAGCATTTT. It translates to CATSDQDRWQPQHF.